This TCR beta chain was obtained from a study of beta chain features in type 1 diabetes. Study-level information: Summed over all samples, the examined sorted cells came to 107,917,701.

cDNA synthesis used the whole RNA isolate, giving expressed TCRB sequences. Some clones are missing from TCRdb's copy, which holds only in-frame ones; the method was immunoSEQ multiplex PCR. The sample shows 310,000 or so clones, roughly 9.6% of them seen only once. Source material: naive CD4+ T cells from blood. This clonotype was obtained from a woman in her 30s in good health.

The CDR3 bases are TGCGCCAGCAGCGAGAGGTCCGGGACAGGGGCCTACGAGCAGTACTTC. This translates into CASSERSGTGAYEQYF. This chain connects TRBV5-1 to TRBJ2-7, with TRBD1 matching over 10 bases. V lost 4 bases, J lost 2 bases, and 9 bases stayed unmatched. Germline lookup yields CDR1 SGHRS and CDR2 YFSETQ. The CDR3 has 16 amino acids.